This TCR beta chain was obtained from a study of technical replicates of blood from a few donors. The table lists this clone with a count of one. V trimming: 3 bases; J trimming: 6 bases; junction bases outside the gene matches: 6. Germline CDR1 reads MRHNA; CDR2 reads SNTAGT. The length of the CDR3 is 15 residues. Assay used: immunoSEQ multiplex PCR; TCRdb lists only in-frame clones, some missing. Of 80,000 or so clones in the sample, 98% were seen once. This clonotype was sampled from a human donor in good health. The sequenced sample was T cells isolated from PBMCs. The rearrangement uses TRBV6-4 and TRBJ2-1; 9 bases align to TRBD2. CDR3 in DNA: TGTGCCAGCAGTGATGGTCTAGCGGGGACCAATGAGCAGTTCTTC. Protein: CASSDGLAGTNEQFF.